This T cell receptor (beta chain) was recorded in a study of OX40 agonist ivuxolimab in advanced cancers. Study context: Ivuxolimab, which patients received intravenously every 2 weeks, was dosed at 0.01 to 10 mg/kg. Subjects had a mean age of roughly 60 years, with a range of roughly 20 to 79; more than 75% were male.

As regards this clone: Its target is unknown.

The data were produced by immunoSEQ multiplex PCR, yet TCRdb's version contains in-frame clones alone and is incomplete. Here the sample spans more than 50,000 clones, around four fifths being singletons. Whole-study findings and limits: Clonal expansion by week 6 occurred in CD4+ and CD8+ blood T cells (at 0.1 to 3.0 mg/kg). The study found that CD8+ T cells averaged more expanded clones than CD4+.

The sequence was obtained from an adult with an advanced solid tumor such as melanoma, head and neck, liver or kidney cancer. Material: CD4+ or CD8+ T cells sorted from blood, obtained in a trial of the OX40 agonist ivuxolimab.

The CDR3 sequence: CASSTRLAGGYNEQFF. CDR3 sequence (DNA): TGTGCCAGCAGCACGCGACTAGCGGGGGGTTACAATGAGCAGTTCTTC. This chain uses TRBV7-9 with TRBJ2-1, with 13 bases fitting TRBD2. The CDR3 covers 16 residues. Germline V lookup: CDR1 SEHNR, CDR2 FQNEAQ (reference sequence). The V segment lost 5 bases and the J segment 4 bases; nucleotides outside the gene matches: 5.